The text below deals with one T cell receptor beta chain. Its specificity is not known. The primer mix had 60 Vbeta and 13 Jbeta primers. Produced via immunoSEQ multiplex PCR; TCRdb's table is partial and in-frame only. The sample gives tens of thousands of clones, more than 60% of which show up once; roughly 2.5% is in the top ten. The sample originates from a study of cytomegalovirus exposure and HLA in healthy donors. Study-wide findings and caveats: Trimming of TCR beta V- and J-genes showed a link, identified in a later analysis, to a missense DCLRE1C variant. In a later analysis, at a false discovery rate of 0.05, roughly 17,000 TCR beta sequences were associated with HLA alleles.

V gave up 6 bases and J gave up 4 bases, with 18 bases separating them. The CDR3 runs to 15 residues. Germline-derived CDR1 and CDR2 are MNHEY and SVGAGI. The J gene is TRBJ1-2, the V gene TRBV6-5, with no clear D. The TCR originated in a man aged 25 to 45 in good health and CMV-seronegative. Material: PBMCs. The CDR3 coding sequence is TGTGCCAGCAGCCAACCTGGCCGGGTAGGCTATGGCTACACCTTC. It codes for CASSQPGRVGYGYTF.